Listed below are T cell receptor beta chains from one sample, sequenced in a study of cytomegalovirus exposure and HLA in healthy donors. The repertoire was sequenced with immunoSEQ multiplex PCR; TCRdb's copy has only in-frame clones and lacks some. The sample has 85,000 to 110,000 clones; around 67% are singletons. Material: PBMCs. Receptors were obtained from a woman in her 50s in good health and CMV-seronegative. The CDR3 runs from the conserved cysteine through the conserved F or W. Fields, in order: J gene, V gene, CDR3 protein.

>TRBJ2-2|TRBV28
CASSFQGGSGELFF
>NA|TRBV5-1
CASSLRQDQGEQYF
>TRBJ2-5|TRBV28
CASSQPLGTQYF
>TRBJ2-1|TRBV7-7
CASSLDTGSPYNEQFF
>TRBJ2-7|TRBV30
CAWSETGGGYEQYF
>TRBJ1-1|TRBV5-1
CASSQGQYHTEAFF
>TRBJ2-1|TRBV19
CASRLAGVGEQFF
>TRBJ1-5|TRBV15
CATSSGHTDSNQPQHF
>TRBJ1-1|TRBV7-8
CASSLRGSAGEAFF
>TRBJ2-2|TRBV7-9
CASSLLAGLNTGELFF
>TRBJ2-5|TRBV5-4
CASSLGLAQETQYF
>TRBJ2-5|TRBV7-2
CASSLARAQETQYF
>TRBJ1-4|TRBV19
CASKRVATNEKLFF
>TRBJ1-2|TRBV11-2
CASSFPDRVYGYTF
>TRBJ1-4|TRBV28
CASSPSAGQGGEKLFF
>TRBJ2-2|TRBV28
CASLGGTGELFF
>TRBJ2-3|TRBV5-1
CASSGGITDTQYF
>TRBJ2-3|TRBV19
CASSISLAGGQDTQYF
>TRBJ1-1|TRBV28
CASSLLGLTETAFF
>NA|TRBV27
CASSLFGSYHEQYF
>TRBJ2-5|TRBV13
CASSSREDQETQYF
>TRBJ1-5|TRBV2
CASNTGYQPQHF
>TRBJ2-1|TRBV11-3
CASSLRGRTYNEQFF
>TRBJ2-5|TRBV13
CASSLWGTFQETQYF
>TRBJ2-2|TRBV4-3
CASSPVTSGRAGELFF
>TRBJ1-3|TRBV6-5
CASSYGQAGNTIYF
>TRBJ2-7|TRBV11-3
CASSLDRAGNEQYF
>TRBJ2-5|TRBV18
CASSPGSQETQYF
>NA|TRBV5-1
CASSSGQGLVYEQYF
>TRBJ1-2|TRBV29-1
CSVAETGGPNYGYTF
>TRBJ2-7|TRBV25-1
CASSGGGASYEQYF
>TRBJ2-5|TRBV7-9
CASSSSLGRGQETQYF
>TRBJ2-2|TRBV5-6
CASSLSDRETGELFF
>TRBJ1-2|TRBV4-2
CASSQDIPGYGYTF
>TRBJ2-1|TRBV2
CASSSPLAGISGGRYNEQFF
>TRBJ1-5|TRBV5-5
CASSRGPNQPQHF
>TRBJ2-1|TRBV6-5
CASSYASGLDNEQFF
>TRBJ2-3|TRBV11-2
CASSFGSPDTQYF
>TRBJ2-7|TRBV5-1
CASSLGGGSNEQYF
>TRBJ1-5|TRBV19
CASSIDGGGFSNQPQHF
>TRBJ1-5|TRBV4-1
CASSQDRWGTSSQPQHF
>TRBJ2-1|TRBV7-2
CASSLAGLNEQFF
>TRBJ2-1|TRBV6-5
CASSYHISGSYNEQFF
>TRBJ2-5|TRBV2
CASRGLAGETQYF
>TRBJ2-1|TRBV6-6
CASSYSLAQLNEQFF
>TRBJ2-7|TRBV10-3
CAISWDSYEQYF
>TRBJ2-1|TRBV28
CASSWGQGSYNEQFF
>TRBJ2-7|TRBV7-2
CASSRTSESAYEQYF
>TRBJ2-7|TRBV7-2
CASTFLANHEQYF
>TRBJ2-2|TRBV7-8
CASSLDGGLNTGELFF
>TRBJ2-5|TRBV5-1
CASSIPGQGAKEETQYF
>TRBJ2-7|TRBV4-1
CASSHDRYYEQYF
>TRBJ1-5|TRBV6-5
CASSYRYSNQPQHF